The T cell receptor (beta chain) described here comes from a study of response to subunit inactivated influenza vaccine. Points from the study as a whole: Only a handful of new T cells, the authors suggested, are recruited with each seasonal influenza vaccination.

Points on this clonotype: Its antigen is undetermined.

V gave up 1 base and J gave up 5 bases; unmatched junction bases: 10. The CDR3 sequence is 16 residues long. CDR1 SGDLS and CDR2 YYNGEE come from the germline V gene. One entry per CDR3 protein results from TCRdb running MiXCR on the RT-PCR reads. Found here are 500,000 to 600,000 distinct CDR3 sequences, less than 15% of them singletons; the top ten hold 11%. This clonotype was sampled from a man aged 50 or older who received an inactivated influenza vaccine. This specimen consisted of PBMCs from blood, obtained 11 to 12 days after vaccination. The V call is TRBV9, the J call TRBJ2-3; TRBD2 agrees at 7 bases. The CDR3: CASSVRSGTTGDTQYF. Here the CDR3 DNA reads TGTGCCAGCAGCGTAAGGAGCGGGACGACCGGAGATACGCAGTATTTT.